The rows below give T cell receptor beta chains drawn from one sample of a study of vaccination effects on CD4 cells after COVID-19. The method was immunoSEQ multiplex PCR; TCRdb's version includes in-frame clones alone and lacks a portion of them. The sample lists more than 25,000 clones, 60% to 80% seen once, with roughly 15% in the top ten. Which antigens these TCRs recognize remains unknown. The starting material was CD4+ T cells from PBMCs cultured with HCoV-229E spike peptides, obtained after COVID-19 vaccination. These receptors originate from a human donor who received a COVID-19 vaccine. Each CDR3 is given with its conserved first and last residue. Fields, in order: J gene, D gene, clone size, V gene, CDR3 protein, CDR3 DNA. D genes are given only for firm matches. Not all rows give a size; the values are once, few, many and, for expanded clones, a class.

>TRBJ2-1|-|medium-sized|TRBV10-3
CAISESGGRHNEQFF
TGTGCCATCAGTGAGTCTGGTGGGCGTCACAATGAGCAGTTCTTC
>TRBJ1-2|TRBD1|-|TRBV6-2/TRBV6-3
CASSRVDRAVYGYTF
TGTGCCAGCAGCCGCGTAGACAGGGCGGTCTATGGCTACACCTTC
>TRBJ1-5|TRBD1|-|TRBV18
CASSPLQGGGNQPQHF
TGTGCCAGCTCACCCCTCCAGGGGGGAGGCAATCAGCCCCAGCATTTT
>TRBJ1-4|TRBD1|-|TRBV5-4
CASSSTGDSGKLFF
TGTGCCAGCAGCTCCACAGGGGATAGCGGAAAACTGTTTTTT
>TRBJ2-7|TRBD1|-|TRBV7-9
CASSLGGQGGQYF
TGTGCCAGCAGCTTAGGGGGACAGGGAGGACAGTACTTC
>TRBJ1-1|-|-|TRBV10-2
CASSRDSNTEAFF
TGCGCCAGCAGTAGAGATTCGAACACTGAAGCTTTCTTT
>TRBJ1-2|-|-|TRBV4-2
CASSQTGIRGYTF
TGTGCCAGCAGCCAGACAGGTATTCGGGGCTACACCTTC
>TRBJ1-2|-|-|TRBV7-9
CASSLVGVYGYTF
TGTGCCAGCAGCTTAGTCGGCGTTTATGGCTACACCTTC
>TRBJ2-7|-|once|TRBV5-1
CASSPDAYEQYF
TGCGCCAGCAGCCCGGACGCCTACGAGCAGTACTTC
>TRBJ2-5|TRBD2|-|TRBV19
CASSMGGAVQETQYF
TGTGCCAGTAGTATGGGAGGGGCGGTTCAAGAGACCCAGTACTTC
>TRBJ1-1|-|-|TRBV12-3/TRBV12-4
CASSPKGGLTFF
TGTGCCAGCAGTCCCAAGGGGGGATTAACTTTCTTT
>TRBJ2-5|-|-|TRBV3-1/TRBV3-2
CASSASYAGETQYF
TGTGCCAGCAGCGCATCGTACGCTGGGGAGACCCAGTACTTC
>TRBJ1-6|TRBD1|-|TRBV5-1
CASSLTGQLNSPLHF
TGCGCCAGCAGCTTGACGGGACAGCTTAATTCACCCCTCCACTTT
>TRBJ1-6|-|-|TRBV5-4
CASSLIGVENSPLHF
TGTGCCAGCAGCTTGATCGGGGTAGAGAATTCACCCCTCCACTTT
>TRBJ1-4|-|-|TRBV19
CASNPQTGAPGKLFF
TGTGCCAGTAATCCTCAGACGGGGGCGCCCGGAAAACTGTTTTTT
>TRBJ1-6|-|-|TRBV19
CATSFQALGNSPLHF
TGTGCCACCTCATTCCAGGCCCTCGGAAATTCACCCCTCCACTTT
>TRBJ2-5|TRBD2|-|TRBV10-2
CASSELAGSETQYF
TGCGCCAGCAGTGAACTAGCGGGAAGCGAGACCCAGTACTTC
>TRBJ2-1|TRBD2|-|TRBV3-1/TRBV3-2
CASSLGTSGRAVQFF
TGTGCCAGCAGCCTAGGGACTAGCGGGAGGGCCGTTCAATTCTTC
>TRBJ1-6|TRBD1|-|TRBV6-1
CASSEARDRVSYNSPLHF
TGTGCCAGCAGTGAAGCTCGGGACAGGGTCTCCTATAATTCACCCCTCCACTTT
>TRBJ2-3|TRBD2|-|TRBV4-2
CASSQARTSGQSTDTQYF
TGTGCCAGCAGCCAAGCGCGGACTAGCGGGCAGAGCACAGATACGCAGTATTTT
>TRBJ2-3|TRBD2|-|TRBV4-2
CASTLSGRGTDTQYF
TGTGCCAGCACATTAAGCGGGAGGGGCACAGATACGCAGTATTTT
>TRBJ2-1|TRBD2|-|TRBV28
CASSSPPSGRSHEQFF
TGTGCCAGCAGTTCCCCCCCTAGCGGGAGATCACATGAGCAGTTCTTC
>TRBJ1-4|-|once|TRBV7-9
CASSFSQGNEKLFF
TGTGCCAGCAGCTTTAGCCAGGGGAACGAAAAACTGTTTTTT
>TRBJ2-3|-|once|TRBV5-1
CASSLDSLGHTDTQYF
TGCGCCAGCTCCCTAGACTCCTTGGGACACACAGATACGCAGTATTTT
>TRBJ2-1|-|-|TRBV7-2
CASSLDSIGNEQFF
TGTGCCAGCAGCTTAGATAGTATAGGAAATGAGCAGTTCTTC
>TRBJ1-4|-|-|TRBV5-8
CASSSGTENEKLFF
TGTGCCAGCAGCTCCGGGACGGAAAATGAAAAACTGTTTTTT
>TRBJ2-5|-|once|TRBV10-3
CAISRQEQETQYF
TGTGCCATCAGCCGCCAGGAGCAAGAGACCCAGTACTTC
>TRBJ1-2|-|-|TRBV15
CATSRDRVGGYTF
TGTGCCACCAGCAGAGATCGGGTAGGAGGCTACACCTTC